This T cell receptor (beta chain) derives from a study of early T cells in non-severe SARS-CoV-2 infection. Worth noting for this clonotype: A read error may produce the germline difference seen at one junction end.

TCRdb reprocessed the 5' RACE reads via MiXCR and lists one record per CDR3 protein. The sample holds roughly 70,000 distinct CDR3 sequences, 20% to 25% seen once. The CDR3 length is 11 residues. Germline-derived CDR1 and CDR2 are SNHLY and FYNNEI. The rearrangement joins TRBV2 to TRBJ1-2; D is unresolved. This specimen consisted of whole blood, obtained at baseline. The source is an adult who was a healthcare worker with PCR-confirmed SARS-CoV-2 infection or an uninfected control (not recorded which). In DNA form, the CDR3 reads TGTGCCAGCAGTGAAACGTCAGGACCTAACTTC. It is translated as CASSETSGPNF.